This TCR beta chain stems from a study of cytomegalovirus exposure and HLA in healthy donors. Study observations and caveats: Immune exposure information comprised only CMV serostatus. Researchers reported in a later analysis that a missense DCLRE1C variant was tied to TCR beta V- and J-gene trimming. Per a prior analysis, the majority of TCR beta V segments were productive roughly 87% or roughly 30% of the time. A later analysis by the authors found several of the most significant clusters apparently linked to common viral pathogens.

Regarding this clone: The antigen is unknown.

PCR was performed using 60 Vbeta and 13 Jbeta primers. Assay: immunoSEQ multiplex PCR; the TCRdb copy retains only in-frame clones and omits some. The sample has fewer than 250,000 clones; about 74% are singletons. The CDR3 has 15 amino acids. Trimming took off 3 bases at V and 1 base at J, with 11 bases between the two ends. Germline V gene lookup returns CDR1 LNHNV and CDR2 YYDKDF (reference sequence). Sequenced: PBMCs. The V and J genes are TRBV15 and TRBJ2-3; possibly TRBD1 for D (6 bases). This TCR was sampled from a man aged 35 to 55 in good health and CMV-seronegative. The CDR3 DNA follows: TGTGCCACCAGCAGGGGGGCTTGGGGCACAGATACGCAGTATTTT. This encodes CATSRGAWGTDTQYF.